This T cell receptor beta chain stems from a study of blood T cell repertoires in COVID-19. Study-wide background: Collection of acute and convalescent COVID-19 samples took place in the United States, Italy and Spain. The cDNA or gDNA used as material had been derived from T cells, B-cell-depleted T cells, or PBMCs.

Per the germline V gene, CDR1 is ENHRY and CDR2 is SYGVKD. The CDR3 extends over 14 amino acids. J gave up 5 bases and V 6 bases, and 6 bases lay outside the gene matches. Followed longitudinally, the Seattle patients had been enrolled during active infection. In the original processing: Reference gene primer amplification yielded estimated nucleated cell counts. The repertoire was sequenced with immunoSEQ multiplex PCR; TCRdb's copy has only in-frame clones and lacks some. From that table come the V and J calls and clone size; the DNA was used to work out D and trimming. The repertoire consists of 200,000 to 250,000 clones, with 80% to 90% occurring once and the leading ten covering approximately 2.6%.

The TCR originated in a man aged 30-40 years with COVID-19, enrolled during active disease. The chain recombines TRBV10-3 with TRBJ1-1; 10 nucleotides align to TRBD1. Sequences were obtained from peripheral blood. CDR3 loop: CAIRHRDRGTEAFF. CDR3 DNA sequence: TGTGCCATCAGACACCGGGACAGGGGAACTGAAGCTTTCTTT.